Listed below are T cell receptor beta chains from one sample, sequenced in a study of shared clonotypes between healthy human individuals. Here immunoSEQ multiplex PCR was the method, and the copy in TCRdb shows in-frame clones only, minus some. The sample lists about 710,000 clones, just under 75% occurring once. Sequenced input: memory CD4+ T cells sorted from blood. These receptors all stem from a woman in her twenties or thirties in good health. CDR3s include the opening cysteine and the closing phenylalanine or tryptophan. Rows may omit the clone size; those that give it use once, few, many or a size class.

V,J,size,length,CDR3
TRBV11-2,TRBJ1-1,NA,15,CASKPGQRQNTEAFF
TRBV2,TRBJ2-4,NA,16,CASAQPGQIAKNIQYF
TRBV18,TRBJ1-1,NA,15,CASSPRPGADTEAFF
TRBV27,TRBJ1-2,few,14,CASSSWGQENGYTF
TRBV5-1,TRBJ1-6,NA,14,CASSLGDSNSPLHF
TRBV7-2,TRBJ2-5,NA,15,CASSPRRTGVETQYF
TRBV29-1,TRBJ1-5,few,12,CSVGYRDQPQHF
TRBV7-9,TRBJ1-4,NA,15,CASSPEGYADEKLFF
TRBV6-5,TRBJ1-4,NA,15,CASSMGAAGDEKLFF
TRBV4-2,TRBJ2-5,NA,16,CASSQVEGQVGETQYF
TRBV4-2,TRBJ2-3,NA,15,CASSNGLAGGDTQYF
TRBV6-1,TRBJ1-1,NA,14,CASRSAWLNTEAFF
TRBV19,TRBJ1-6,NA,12,CASSIDRSPLHF
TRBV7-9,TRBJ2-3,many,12,CASRRTASAQYF
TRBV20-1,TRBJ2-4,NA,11,CSAALQNPQYF
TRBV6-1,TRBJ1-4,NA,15,CASSEGQGLGEKLFF
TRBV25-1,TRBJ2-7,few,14,CASVPGQGTYEQYF
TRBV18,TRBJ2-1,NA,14,CASSPGLAYNEQFF
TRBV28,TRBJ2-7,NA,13,CASSPLRLSEQYF
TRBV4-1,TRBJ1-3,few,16,CASSQEKPLSGNTIYF
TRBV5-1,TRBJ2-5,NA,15,CASSLAGGSQETQYF
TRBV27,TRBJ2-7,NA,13,CASSSNRGREQYF
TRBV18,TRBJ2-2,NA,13,CASSRLGTGELFF
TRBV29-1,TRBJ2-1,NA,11,CSGDRGHEQFF
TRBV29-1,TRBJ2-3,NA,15,CSVVYTGGGADTQYF
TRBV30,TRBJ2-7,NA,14,CAWKGTSGKYEQYF
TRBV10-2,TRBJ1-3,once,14,CASSETGTGNTIYF
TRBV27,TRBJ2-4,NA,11,CASSSKNIQYF
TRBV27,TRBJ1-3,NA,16,CASSGVTASSGNTIYF